This T cell receptor (beta chain) was recorded in a study of cytomegalovirus exposure and HLA in healthy donors. Across the study: Earlier, some 180 million T cells were analyzed, and 117 million unique TCR beta sequences were found among them.

Notes on the study in general: Researchers reportedly found TCR beta sequences accurately predicted most subjects' HLA-A and HLA-B alleles.

Germline values: CDR1 MNHNS, CDR2 SASEGT. V dropped 4 bases and J dropped 2; count of bases not matched to a gene: 5. CDR3 length equals 15 residues. Of note for this clone: The antigen remains undetermined.

It was with 60 Vbeta and 13 Jbeta primers that the PCR ran. Libraries were prepared by immunoSEQ multiplex PCR; TCRdb keeps only in-frame clonotypes and omits some of them. This sample has over 150,000 clones, with around 86% found just once. Sequencing used PBMCs. The rearrangement uses TRBV6-1 and TRBJ2-7, with 10 bases that match TRBD2. This receptor was taken from a human donor in good health. In DNA, the CDR3 is TGTGCCAGCAGTGTGGCGCTAGCGGGAGCCTACGAGCAGTACTTC. This codes for CASSVALAGAYEQYF.